A single sample is the source of the 32 T cell receptor beta chains below, sequenced in a study of cytomegalovirus exposure and HLA in healthy donors. PCR primers comprised 60 Vbeta and 13 Jbeta primers. The table came from immunoSEQ multiplex PCR; TCRdb's copy has only in-frame clones and leaves some out. Of nearly 300,000 clones in the sample, 86% are singletons; the top ten hold almost 4%. The sequenced sample consisted of PBMCs. The receptors come from a man aged 35 to 55 in good health and CMV-seropositive.

This chain uses TRBV27 with TRBJ1-4; the match to TRBD1 covers 10 bases. The V gene end was trimmed by 3 bases and the J gene end by 7 bases; junction bases not matched to a gene: 5. Per the germline V gene, CDR1 is MNHEY and CDR2 is SMNVEV (reference sequence). This CDR3 spans 15 amino acids. The CDR3 sequence is CASSFGRTGGEKLFF. CDR3 DNA: TGTGCCAGCAGTTTTGGCCGGACAGGGGGTGAAAAACTGTTTTTT.

The chain couples TRBV7-6 to TRBJ1-5, with 7 bases lining up with TRBD1. Germline values: CDR1 SGHVS, CDR2 FNYEAQ. Unmatched junction bases numbered 4, after V lost 2 bases and J lost 3 bases. The CDR3 totals 15 residues. The CDR3 DNA sequence: TGTGCCAGCAGCTTATGGACAGGCCACAATCAGCCCCAGCATTTT. Its translation is CASSLWTGHNQPQHF.

The chain has TRBV19 and TRBJ1-5; 8 bases are shared with TRBD1. The CDR3 length is 15 residues. Unmatched junction bases numbered 3, after V lost 2 bases and J lost 3 bases. Germline loops: CDR1 LNHDA, CDR2 SQIVND (reference sequence). This chain's CDR3 is CASSIQGADNQPQHF. Here the CDR3 DNA reads TGTGCCAGTAGTATACAGGGGGCGGACAATCAGCCCCAGCATTTT.

The chain employs TRBV28 and TRBJ2-2, with 8 bases matching TRBD2. The CDR3 has 16 amino acids. V shed 2 bases, J shed 6 bases, and the junction held 8 bases outside the gene matches. Germline CDR1 reads MDHEN; CDR2 reads SYDVKM. The CDR3 bases are TGTGCCAGCAGTTTAGGGCAGGCGGGAGGTCCCGGGGAGCTGTTTTTT. Translating it yields CASSLGQAGGPGELFF.

The CDR3 sequence: CASSLRTSGSYGAWYEQYF. In DNA, the CDR3 is TGTGCCAGCAGCTTGAGGACTAGCGGGAGTTACGGGGCTTGGTACGAGCAGTACTTC. The rearrangement joins TRBV7-8 to TRBJ2-7, with 13 bases that match TRBD2. V dropped 3 bases and J dropped 4; count of bases not matched to a gene: 15. Germline loops: CDR1 SGHVS, CDR2 FQNEAQ. This CDR3 is 19 amino acids long.

The gene calls are TRBV27 and TRBJ1-1; 7 nucleotides agree with TRBD1. Germline V CDR1 and CDR2: MNHEY, SMNVEV (reference sequence). V gave up 5 bases and J gave up 0 bases; unmatched junction bases: 3. The CDR3 is 14 amino acids. This CDR3 is CASSAGTVNTEAFF. As DNA, the CDR3 is TGTGCCAGCAGTGCCGGGACAGTGAACACTGAAGCTTTCTTT.

This sequence joins TRBV28 and TRBJ1-2; tentative D call: TRBD1 (6 bases). With 6 bases removed from V and 5 bases from J, the gap between germline ends came to 10 bases. CDR3 length: 12 residues. Per germline, CDR1 MDHEN and CDR2 SYDVKM. Here the CDR3 reads CASRDSMYGYTF. CDR3 nucleotides: TGTGCCAGCAGGGACAGTATGTATGGCTACACCTTC.

Turning to this clone: At the DNA level, this CDR3 is encoded by other sequences in the same sample as well. V usage is TRBV19 and J usage is TRBJ1-5; possibly TRBD1 for D (6 bases). Trimming took 5 bases from V and 4 from J, leaving 12 bases between them. Germline V gene lookup returns CDR1 LNHDA and CDR2 SQIVND (reference sequence). The CDR3 runs 14 residues. CDR3: CASSLQGGNQPQHF. DNA for the CDR3: TGTGCCAGTAGTCTACAGGGTGGAAATCAGCCCCAGCATTTT. The full variable domain, its missing parts supplied by reference TRBV19 and TRBJ1-5, is DGGITQSPKYLFRKEGQNVTLSCEQNLNHDAMYWYRQDPGQGLRLIYYSQIVNDFQKGDIAEGYSVSREKKESFPLTVTSAQKNPTAFYLCASSLQGGNQPQHFGDGTRLSIL.

This clone occurred once. The chain combines TRBV11-2 with TRBJ1-2; D not certain. This CDR3 is 14 amino acids long. Deletions cut 5 bases from V and 1 base from J, with 11 bases between. Germline CDR1 and CDR2: SGHAT and FQNNGV. DNA of the CDR3: TGTGCCAGCAGCGCCGACGGAGGTAACTATGGCTACACCTTC. Protein product: CASSADGGNYGYTF.

The V call is TRBV14, the J call TRBJ1-4, with TRBD1 identical over 7 bases. The V gene end was trimmed by 1 base and the J gene end by 3 bases; junction bases not matched to a gene: 2. The CDR3 is 15 amino acids. Germline V gene lookup returns CDR1 SGHDN and CDR2 FVKESK. In DNA form, the CDR3 reads TGTGCCAGCAGCCAAGGACAGGGAGCTAATGAAAAACTGTTTTTT. This encodes CASSQGQGANEKLFF.

This rearrangement joins TRBV9 to TRBJ1-2; D is ambiguous. This CDR3 region has 13 residues. The V end was cut by 3 bases, the J end by 5 bases, with 11 bases between. The germline V gene has CDR1 SGDLS and CDR2 YYNGEE. CDR3 protein: CASSGPYEYGYTF. In nucleotides, the CDR3 is TGTGCCAGCAGCGGTCCGTACGAGTATGGCTACACCTTC.

This chain links TRBV4-3 with TRBJ2-1; 10 positions match TRBD2. The germline gives CDR1 LGHNA, CDR2 YSLEER. The junction had 7 bases not matched to a gene; V was cut back by 2 bases and J by 3 bases. The CDR3 covers 17 residues. The CDR3 reads CASSQSSGTSVYNEQFF. The CDR3 region has the DNA TGCGCCAGCAGCCAATCTTCCGGGACTAGCGTCTACAATGAGCAGTTCTTC.

The V call is TRBV15, the J call TRBJ1-4, with TRBD1 matching 8 bases. The CDR3 extends over 17 amino acids. CDR1 is LNHNV and CDR2 is YYDKDF in the germline V gene (reference sequence). J lost 6 bases, V lost 1 base, and 10 bases had no gene match. The CDR3 region is CATSRALTGVVYEKLFF. The CDR3 DNA sequence: TGTGCCACCAGCAGAGCCTTGACAGGGGTCGTGTATGAAAAACTGTTTTTT.

The chain couples TRBV28 to TRBJ1-5; perhaps TRBD1 as D (6 bases). V lost 6 bases and J 3 bases, leaving 18 bases between the germline ends. The CDR3 is 16 residues long. Germline CDR1 reads MDHEN; CDR2 reads SYDVKM. The CDR3 here is CASSLGGTPLNQPQHF. For the CDR3, the DNA is TGTGCCAGCAGCCTAGGGGGTACGCCCCTCAATCAGCCCCAGCATTTT.

The chain recombines TRBV11-3 with TRBJ2-3; a possible D gene is TRBD2 (5 bases). CDR3 length: 14 residues. Trimming pared 1 base from V and 6 bases from J, leaving 11 bases between. Per germline, CDR1 SGHNT and CDR2 YENEEA. The CDR3 DNA reads TGTGCCAGCAGCTTAGGGTCTAGCTCCGATACGCAGTATTTT. Translated: CASSLGSSSDTQYF.

This chain connects TRBV7-9 to TRBJ2-2; 8 bases map to TRBD2. The V gene's germline CDR1 is SEHNR and CDR2 FQNEAQ (reference sequence). This CDR3 has 17 amino acids. V lost 4 bases and J lost 5; bases outside the gene matches: 12. The chain's CDR3 is CASSWPGAGEVTGELFF. CDR3 in DNA: TGTGCCAGCAGCTGGCCCGGAGCGGGAGAGGTGACCGGGGAGCTGTTTTTT. Looking up the rest from reference TRBV7-9 and TRBJ2-2 gives the full variable domain: DTGVSQNPRHKITKRGQNVTFRCDPISEHNRLYWYRQTLGQGPEFLTYFQNEAQLEKSRLLSDRFSAERPKGSFSTLEIQRTEQGDSAMYLCASSWPGAGEVTGELFFGEGSRLTVL.

The chain links TRBV18 to TRBJ2-1; the match to TRBD2 covers 8 bases. V gave up 4 bases and J gave up 4 bases; unmatched junction bases: 6. The CDR3 has 15 residues. CDR1 and CDR2 (germline): KGHSH, LQKENI. CDR3 bases: TGTGCCAGCTCACGTGGTAGCGGGGATTACAATGAGCAGTTCTTC. This encodes CASSRGSGDYNEQFF.

V gene TRBV7-9 combines with J gene TRBJ2-1, with 7 bases that match TRBD1. Germline V CDR1 and CDR2: SEHNR, FQNEAQ (reference sequence). Trimming at V came to 4 bases and at J to 2 bases, leaving 5 bases not matched to a gene. The CDR3 loop spans 15 amino acids. The chain's CDR3 is CASSSPGGPYNEQFF. The CDR3 nucleotides are TGTGCCAGCAGCTCCCCAGGGGGTCCCTACAATGAGCAGTTCTTC.

This chain connects TRBV5-1 to TRBJ2-3, with D maybe TRBD2 (5 bases). The CDR3 covers 14 residues. The germline V and J ends were trimmed by 0 bases and 5 bases, with 10 bases remaining between them. Germline V CDR1 and CDR2: SGHRS, YFSETQ. Written as DNA, the CDR3 is TGCGCCAGCAGCTTGGTTGGTAGCGAAGATACGCAGTATTTT. Protein: CASSLVGSEDTQYF.

Comment on this clone: The junction differs from germline at one of its ends, possibly a read error. The chain joins TRBV7-9 to TRBJ2-5; D gene ambiguous. The V gene's germline CDR1 is SEHNR and CDR2 FQNEAQ (reference sequence). The CDR3 consists of 13 residues. Written as DNA, the CDR3 is TGTTCCAGCAGCTTAACAGTACAAGAGACCCAGTACTTC. This gives the protein CSSSLTVQETQYF.

Only one count was recorded for this clone. The rearrangement uses TRBV7-9 and TRBJ1-1, with 7 bases identical to TRBD1. Losses at the gene ends were 4 bases for V and 0 bases for J; bases not matched to a gene: 5. This CDR3 region has 15 residues. Germline values: CDR1 SEHNR, CDR2 FQNEAQ (reference sequence). The CDR3 protein is CASSWDSFMNTEAFF. The CDR3 bases are TGTGCCAGCAGCTGGGACAGCTTCATGAACACTGAAGCTTTCTTT.

A remark on this clone: Germline and junction disagree at one end, which may indicate a read error. The V call is TRBV7-7, the J call TRBJ2-2; 11 nucleotides align to TRBD1. Germline-derived CDR1 and CDR2 are SSHAT and FNYEAQ (reference sequence). The CDR3 is 16 amino acids. CDR3 coding DNA: TGTGCTAGCAGCCCAGGACAGGGGGCTACCACCGGGGAGCTGTTTTTT. Amino acids: CASSPGQGATTGELFF.

This clone was detected only once. This chain uses TRBV19 with TRBJ1-1; maybe TRBD1 (6 bases). V was cut by 5 bases and J by 1 base, with 17 bases left in between. Looked up from germline, CDR1 is LNHDA and CDR2 is SQIVND (reference sequence). This CDR3 has 16 residues. CDR3 sequence: CASSLHRDIWNTEAFF. CDR3 DNA sequence: TGTGCCAGTAGTTTGCACCGGGACATTTGGAACACTGAAGCTTTCTTT.

The CDR3 protein is CASSLSSSGTDQETQYF. CDR3 bases: TGTGCCAGCAGTTTATCCTCCTCCGGGACAGACCAAGAGACCCAGTACTTC. V gene TRBV28 combines with J gene TRBJ2-5; 7 bases match TRBD1. V was clipped by 1 base and J by 0 bases; unmatched bases: 8. Germline V lookup: CDR1 MDHEN, CDR2 SYDVKM. This CDR3 spans 17 amino acids.

CDR3 nucleotide sequence: TGCGCCAGCAGCCCCTTTCTATTCGGGAGGAACCACGAGCAGTACTTC. It translates to CASSPFLFGRNHEQYF. The rearrangement uses TRBV5-1 and TRBJ2-5, with TRBD2 identical over 7 bases. The DNA matches TRBJ2-7 better at its end, which makes the J call doubtful. The length of the CDR3 is 16 residues. Germline V CDR1 and CDR2: SGHRS, YFSETQ.

The V call is TRBV5-3, the J call TRBJ2-7; D perhaps matches TRBD1 (6 bases). TRBV5-3 is marked as an open reading frame, function uncertain. The CDR3 contains 15 residues. V lost 0 bases and J 1 base, leaving 11 bases between the germline ends. The CDR3 sequence is CARSLARDKSYEQYF. CDR3 nucleotide sequence: TGTGCCAGAAGCTTGGCACGGGACAAATCCTACGAGCAGTACTTC.

This clone was seen just once. The chain recombines TRBV27 with TRBJ1-2, with TRBD1 matching over 7 bases. The CDR3 has 15 amino acids. Per germline, CDR1 MNHEY and CDR2 SMNVEV (reference sequence). V shed 3 bases and J 5 bases; nucleotides not matched to a gene: 9. The CDR3 reads CASSFDRTGAYGYTF. In DNA form, the CDR3 reads TGTGCCAGCAGTTTCGACAGGACAGGAGCATATGGCTACACCTTC.

The chain employs TRBV10-3 and TRBJ2-7; 11 nucleotides agree with TRBD2. The CDR3 is 14 amino acids. The V segment lost 7 bases and the J segment 2 bases; nucleotides outside the gene matches: 4. Germline CDR1 ENHRY, CDR2 SYGVKD. The CDR3 loop is CAIKGTSGPYEQYF. DNA of the CDR3: TGTGCCATCAAGGGGACTAGCGGCCCCTACGAGCAGTACTTC.

This rearrangement joins TRBV7-3 to TRBJ2-2, with 7 nucleotides matching TRBD1. Trimming cost V 5 bases and J 6 bases; bases outside gene matches: 6. This CDR3 is built from 14 residues. CDR1 and CDR2 (germline): SGHTA, FQGTGA. CDR3 sequence reads: CASSPDREPGELFF. CDR3 nucleotide sequence: TGTGCCAGCAGCCCCGACAGGGAGCCCGGGGAGCTGTTTTTT.

This chain connects TRBV9 to TRBJ2-7, with a weak D call TRBD2 (5 bases). In germline, CDR1 is SGDLS, CDR2 YYNGEE. V lost 0 bases, J lost 2 bases, and 9 bases lay in between. The CDR3 extends over 14 amino acids. The CDR3: CASSVAEGTYEQYF. CDR3 in DNA: TGTGCCAGCAGCGTAGCTGAGGGCACCTACGAGCAGTACTTC.

The V and J genes are TRBV29-1 and TRBJ2-1, with TRBD2 matching over 10 bases. The trim removed 6 bases at V and 0 bases at J, leaving 5 bases unmatched. The CDR3 has 15 residues. Germline-derived CDR1 and CDR2 are SQVTM and ANQGSEA. This chain's CDR3 is CSVGTSASSYNEQFF. The CDR3, as DNA: TGCAGCGTCGGGACTAGCGCTAGCTCCTACAATGAGCAGTTCTTC.

This chain links TRBV7-2 with TRBJ1-5; D gene unclear. The germline V gene has CDR1 SGHTA and CDR2 FQGNSA. The germline V and J ends were trimmed by 0 bases and 4 bases, with 4 bases remaining between them. The CDR3 is 13 residues long. CDR3 nucleotides: TGTGCCAGCAGCTTAGCCACTAATCAGCCCCAGCATTTT. Its protein is CASSLATNQPQHF.